These T cell receptor beta chains were read from a single sample in a study of immune evolution from preneoplasia to lung adenocarcinoma. Method: immunoSEQ multiplex PCR; TCRdb's copy keeps in-frame clones and lacks some. The repertoire holds more than 13,000 clones, with 75% to 85% as singletons. Sequenced material: FFPE minimally invasive lung adenocarcinoma tissue. Receptors originate from a person aged 70 to 80 with lung adenocarcinoma. Both conserved end residues are trimmed from each CDR3. Fields, in order: J gene, V gene, CDR3 length, CDR3 protein.

>TRBJ2-3|TRBV29-1|11
SVLLDREDTQY
>TRBJ2-1|TRBV19|13
ASSMLPPFYNEQF
>TRBJ1-5|TRBV5-1|11
ASSLDEYQPQH
>TRBJ1-2|TRBV2|12
ASGDRGQTYGYT
>TRBJ1-3|TRBV9|9
ASSARITIY
>TRBJ2-5|TRBV6-5|12
ASSDRGGGETQY
>TRBJ2-7|TRBV7-6|12
ASSLYRTDGEQY
>TRBJ1-1|TRBV6-5|12
ASSTILMNTEAF
>TRBJ2-5|TRBV6-5|12
ASSYVSGDETQY
>TRBJ2-7|TRBV10-2|12
ASSDWAGGSEQY
>TRBJ1-1|TRBV5-1|9
ASSKGTEAF
>TRBJ1-5|TRBV30|12
AWSPQGGNQPQH
>TRBJ1-1|TRBV10-3|14
AISADTTDRHTEAF
>TRBJ1-3|TRBV28|13
ASSPGQGAGNTIY
>TRBJ2-7|TRBV4-1|11
ASSLASSYEQY
>TRBJ1-2|TRBV5-8|11
ASSLRGSGGYT
>TRBJ2-1|TRBV7-6|15
ASSLEAGTGAYNEQF
>TRBJ1-1|TRBV6-5|12
ASSYPAGGTEAF
>TRBJ1-1|TRBV6-5|13
ASSGTGGRGAEAF
>TRBJ2-1|TRBV11-3|10
ASSPTSNEQF
>TRBJ2-3|TRBV11-3|12
ASSRNPGPLTQY
>TRBJ1-2|TRBV27|13
ASSNTPGPSIGYT
>TRBJ2-4|TRBV7-9|10
ASRRDTGIQY
>TRBJ1-4|TRBV19|10
ASAGREEKLF
>TRBJ1-2|TRBV27|13
ASSLYPGADYGYT
>TRBJ2-7|TRBV2|9
ASSELYEQY
>TRBJ2-1|TRBV9|12
ASSVSTGNEEQF
>TRBJ2-3|TRBV30|10
AWMDATDTQY
>TRBJ2-5|TRBV7-7|13
ASSLARAPGETQY
>TRBJ2-5|TRBV7-7|13
AINAGTGGGETQY
>TRBJ1-1|TRBV5-5|14
ASSLVLGAGNTEAF
>TRBJ2-7|TRBV5-1|12
ASSPRADSYEQY
>TRBJ1-2|TRBV21-1|11
ASSKAAGDGYT
>TRBJ2-3|TRBV29-1|12
SVGGLDSTDTQY
>TRBJ2-2|TRBV6-5|12
ASRRGGDSGELF
>TRBJ2-2|TRBV11-2|13
ASSPGTGFTGELF
>TRBJ1-2|TRBV5-4|12
ASSPRLADYGYT
>TRBJ1-2|TRBV29-1|11
SVEDRGVYGYT
>TRBJ1-1|TRBV7-9|12
ASSLGQANTEAF
>TRBJ2-5|TRBV4-1|14
ASSPIQDSGQETQY
>TRBJ1-2|TRBV11-1|12
ASSFTTGTGGYT
>TRBJ2-2|TRBV9|14
ASSVDLAANTGELF
>TRBJ1-2|TRBV28|11
ASSFGTWNGYT
>TRBJ2-7|TRBV2|10
ASHRQAHEQY
>TRBJ2-2|TRBV6-1|12
ASSVQGADGELF